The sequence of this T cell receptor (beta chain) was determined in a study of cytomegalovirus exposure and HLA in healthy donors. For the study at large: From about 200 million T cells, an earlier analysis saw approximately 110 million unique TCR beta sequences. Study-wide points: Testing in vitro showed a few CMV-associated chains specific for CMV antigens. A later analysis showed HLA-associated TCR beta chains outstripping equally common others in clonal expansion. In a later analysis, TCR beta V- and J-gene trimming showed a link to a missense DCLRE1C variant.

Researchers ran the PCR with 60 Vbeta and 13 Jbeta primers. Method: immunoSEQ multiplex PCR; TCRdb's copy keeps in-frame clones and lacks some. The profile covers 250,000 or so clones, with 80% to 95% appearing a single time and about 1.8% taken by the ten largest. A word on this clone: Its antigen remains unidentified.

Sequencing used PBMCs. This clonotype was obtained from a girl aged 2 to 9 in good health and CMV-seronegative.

In nucleotides, the CDR3 is TGTGCCAGCAGGCAATACAGGGGGAACACTGAAGCTTTCTTT. Protein sequence: CASRQYRGNTEAFF. This chain links TRBV6-5 with TRBJ1-1; TRBD1 matches at 7 bases. Germline values: CDR1 MNHEY, CDR2 SVGAGI. Losses at the gene ends were 6 bases for V and 1 base for J; bases not matched to a gene: 5. This CDR3 contains 14 residues.